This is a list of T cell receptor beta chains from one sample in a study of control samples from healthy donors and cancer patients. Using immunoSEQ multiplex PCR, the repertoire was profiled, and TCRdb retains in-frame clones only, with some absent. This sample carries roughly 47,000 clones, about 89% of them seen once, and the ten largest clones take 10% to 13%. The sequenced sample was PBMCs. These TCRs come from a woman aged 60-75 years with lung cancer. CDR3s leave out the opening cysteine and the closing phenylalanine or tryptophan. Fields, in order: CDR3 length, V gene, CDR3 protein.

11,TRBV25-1,ATIRSGQETQY
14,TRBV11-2,ASSLGLADTYNEQF
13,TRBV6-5,ASSYSRQGGTEAF
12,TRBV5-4,ASSVGQGLETQY
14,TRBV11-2,ASSLEGAGGNYEQY
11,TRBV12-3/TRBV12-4,ASRGQYQETQY
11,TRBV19,ASSSGSVTEAF
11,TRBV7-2,ASSAGRNTEAF
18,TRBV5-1,ASSYFGLAGPLVAKNIQY
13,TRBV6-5,ANISRGGETDTQY
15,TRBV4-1,ASSQEGLRTENSPLH
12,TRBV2,ASATSLNFNEQF
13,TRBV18,ASSQSGTAYETQY